Below, one TCR beta chain is given with its context. Sequencing was performed with immunoSEQ multiplex PCR; in TCRdb, only in-frame clones are kept and a portion is missing. The sample includes around 380,000 clones, 70% to 90% seen only once; the top ten take approximately 1.2%. All enrollees were roughly 18 to 100 years old and from 25 or so US areas. This sample stems from a study of blood T cell repertoires in COVID-19. V shed 4 bases, J shed 4 bases, and the junction held 10 bases outside the gene matches. The CDR3 spans 16 residues. Per the germline V gene, CDR1 is MNHEY and CDR2 is SVGEGT. The chain joins TRBV6-2 or TRBV6-3 to TRBJ2-3; TRBD1 matches 8 bases. The sequenced sample consisted of PBMCs or T cells enriched from blood (not recorded which). The TCR originated in a man younger than 45 who had recovered from COVID-19. The CDR3 coding sequence is TGTGCCAGCAGTTTCGCCAGGGGGCGAGGGGCAGATACGCAGTATTTT. This translates into CASSFARGRGADTQYF.